The source of this T cell receptor (beta chain) is a study of glioma-infiltrating T cells. The wider study: Samples included WHO grade II oligodendrogliomas or astrocytomas and initial-diagnosis grade IV glioblastomas.

The germline CDR1 and CDR2 sequences are DFQATT and SNEGSKA (reference sequence). This CDR3 region has 15 residues. Trimming at V came to 4 bases and at J to 2 bases, leaving 8 bases not matched to a gene. The iRepertoire nested amplicon-rescue multiplex PCR amplified TCR alpha and beta CDR3s from RNA. TCRdb analysed the multiplex PCR reads with MiXCR anew, one entry per CDR3 protein. The sample consists of 300,000 to 450,000 distinct CDR3 sequences, about two fifths of them appearing once. The specimen sequenced was glioma tissue, nonneoplastic brain tissue, or PBMCs (not recorded which). This sequence originates from a human donor with low-grade glioma or glioblastoma, undergoing nonglioma brain surgery, or in good health (not recorded which). The chain has TRBV20-1 and TRBJ2-1, with 7 bases that match TRBD2. The DNA of the CDR3 is TGCAGTGCTAAAGGACTAGAGGGGCCCTACAATGAGCAGTTCTTC. As protein: CSAKGLEGPYNEQFF.